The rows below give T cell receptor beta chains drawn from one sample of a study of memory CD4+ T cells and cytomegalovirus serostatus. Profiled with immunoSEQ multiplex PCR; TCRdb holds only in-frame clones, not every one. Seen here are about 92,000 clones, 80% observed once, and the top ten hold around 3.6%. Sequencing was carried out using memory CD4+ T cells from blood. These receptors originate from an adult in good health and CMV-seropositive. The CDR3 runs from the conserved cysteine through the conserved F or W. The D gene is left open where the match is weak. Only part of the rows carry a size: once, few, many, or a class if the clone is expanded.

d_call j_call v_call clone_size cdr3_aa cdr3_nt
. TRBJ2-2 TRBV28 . CASSFDLPPGELFF TGTGCCAGCAGTTTTGATTTGCCCCCCGGGGAGCTGTTTTTT
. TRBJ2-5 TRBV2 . CASSVRGETQYF TGTGCCAGCAGTGTTAGAGGAGAGACCCAGTACTTC
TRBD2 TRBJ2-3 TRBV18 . CASSPGGPLDTQYF TGTGCCAGCTCACCGGGAGGGCCCTTAGATACGCAGTATTTT
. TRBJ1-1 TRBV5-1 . CASSSGPGNPNTEAFF TGCGCCAGCAGCTCGGGCCCAGGGAACCCGAACACTGAAGCTTTCTTT
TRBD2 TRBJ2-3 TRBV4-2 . CASSQRELTDTQYF TGTGCCAGCAGCCAGCGGGAGTTGACAGATACGCAGTATTTT
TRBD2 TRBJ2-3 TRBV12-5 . CASGFGAGATDTQYF TGTGCTAGTGGTTTCGGTGCGGGAGCCACAGATACGCAGTATTTT
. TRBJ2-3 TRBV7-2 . CASSLNPPDTQYF TGTGCCAGCAGCTTAAATCCACCAGATACGCAGTATTTT
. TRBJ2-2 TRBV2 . CASSDQGKTGELFF TGTGCCAGCAGTGATCAGGGAAAGACCGGGGAGCTGTTTTTT
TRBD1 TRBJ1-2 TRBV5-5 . CASSRGQGLSYGYTF TGTGCCAGCAGCAGGGGACAGGGGCTAAGCTATGGCTACACCTTC
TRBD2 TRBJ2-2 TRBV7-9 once CASSLGGATGELFF TGTGCCAGCAGCCTCGGGGGGGCGACCGGGGAGCTGTTTTTT
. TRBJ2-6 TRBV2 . CASTRNRGANVLTF TGTGCCAGCACCCGAAACCGCGGGGCCAACGTCCTGACTTTC
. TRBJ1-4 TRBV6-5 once CASSYQFATNEKLFF TGTGCCAGCAGTTACCAGTTCGCAACTAATGAAAAACTGTTTTTT
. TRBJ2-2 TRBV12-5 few CASGTARTGELFF TGTGCTAGTGGAACAGCTAGAACCGGGGAGCTGTTTTTT
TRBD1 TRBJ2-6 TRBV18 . CASSPDRASGANVLTF TGTGCCAGCTCACCCGACAGGGCCTCTGGGGCCAACGTCCTGACTTTC
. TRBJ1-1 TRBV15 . CATSRGGDTEAFF TGTGCCACCAGCAGAGGGGGGGACACTGAAGCTTTCTTT
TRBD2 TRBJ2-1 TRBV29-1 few CSVHGTSGALRESYNEQFF TGCAGCGTCCACGGGACTAGCGGGGCTCTAAGGGAATCCTACAATGAGCAGTTCTTC
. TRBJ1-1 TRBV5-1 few CASNPGLNTEAFF TGCGCCAGCAATCCGGGCTTGAACACTGAAGCTTTCTTT
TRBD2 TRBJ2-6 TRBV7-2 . CASSLVGGPTGANVLTF TGTGCCAGCAGCTTAGTGGGAGGGCCGACCGGGGCCAACGTCCTGACTTTC
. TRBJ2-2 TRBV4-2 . CASRGIGELFF TGTGCCAGCCGGGGCATCGGGGAGCTGTTTTTT
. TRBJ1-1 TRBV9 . CASSASGPEAFF TGTGCCAGCAGCGCCTCCGGCCCTGAAGCTTTCTTT
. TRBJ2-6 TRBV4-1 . CASSQVQSSGANVLTF TGCGCCAGCAGCCAAGTTCAGTCTTCTGGGGCCAACGTCCTGACTTTC
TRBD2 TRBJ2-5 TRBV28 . CASKAGGWETQYF TGTGCCAGCAAAGCGGGAGGGTGGGAGACCCAGTACTTC
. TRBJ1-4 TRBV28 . CASSSRKGTGEKLFF TGTGCCAGCAGTTCCCGTAAGGGGACGGGTGAAAAACTGTTTTTT
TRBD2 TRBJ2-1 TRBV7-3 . CASRPLAGVPYNEQFF TGTGCCAGCAGGCCTCTAGCGGGGGTTCCCTACAATGAGCAGTTCTTC
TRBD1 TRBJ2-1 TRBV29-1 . CSVSRGGDRVSNEQFF TGCAGCGTCTCAAGGGGGGGGGACAGGGTAAGCAATGAGCAGTTCTTC
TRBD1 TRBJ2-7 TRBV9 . CASSATGTTYEQYF TGTGCCAGCAGCGCGACAGGGACGACCTACGAGCAGTACTTC
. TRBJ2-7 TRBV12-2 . CASRLAGGYEQYF TGTGCAAGTCGCTTAGCAGGGGGCTACGAGCAGTACTTC
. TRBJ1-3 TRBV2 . CASSEGSSSGNTIYF TGTGCCAGCAGTGAGGGATCAAGCTCTGGAAACACCATATATTTT
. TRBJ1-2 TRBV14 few CASSLMGKGYGYTF TGTGCCAGCAGCCTAATGGGAAAGGGTTATGGCTACACCTTC
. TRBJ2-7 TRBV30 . CAWRGELARYEQYF TGTGCCTGGAGAGGGGAGTTGGCCCGTTACGAGCAGTACTTC
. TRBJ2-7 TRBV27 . CASSERLGAYEQYF TGTGCCAGCAGTGAACGACTAGGGGCCTACGAGCAGTACTTC
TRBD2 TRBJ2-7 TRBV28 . CASISPSGGHEQYF TGTGCCAGCATTTCCCCCTCGGGAGGCCACGAGCAGTACTTC
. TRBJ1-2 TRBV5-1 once CASSLGGQGPSGYTF TGCGCCAGCAGCTTGGGAGGTCAGGGGCCAAGCGGCTACACCTTC
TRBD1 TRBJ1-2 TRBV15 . CATSRGGQGDGYTF TGTGCCACCAGCAGAGGCGGACAGGGGGATGGCTACACCTTC
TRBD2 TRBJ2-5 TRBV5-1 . CASSLETSGVVQETQYF TGCGCCAGCAGCTTGGAGACTAGCGGGGTTGTTCAAGAGACCCAGTACTTC
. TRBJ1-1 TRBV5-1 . CASSEGAGRGEAFF TGCGCCAGCAGCGAAGGGGCAGGGCGGGGTGAAGCTTTCTTT
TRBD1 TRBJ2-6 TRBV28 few CATLTGGSGANVLTF TGTGCCACCCTGACAGGGGGCTCTGGGGCCAACGTCCTGACTTTC
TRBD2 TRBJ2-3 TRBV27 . CASSSLLAGRQTDTQYF TGTGCCAGCAGTTCACTCTTAGCGGGAAGACAGACAGATACGCAGTATTTT
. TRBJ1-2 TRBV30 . CAWSPPGREGGGYTF TGTGCCTGGAGTCCCCCCGGTCGGGAGGGTGGTGGCTACACCTTC
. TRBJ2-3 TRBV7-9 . CASSTSYHTDTQYF TGTGCCAGCAGCACGAGTTACCACACAGATACGCAGTATTTT
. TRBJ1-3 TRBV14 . CASSQESRVRNTIYF TGTGCCAGCAGCCAAGAGTCCAGGGTGAGAAACACCATATATTTT
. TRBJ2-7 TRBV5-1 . CASSPFLGGSYEQYF TGCGCCAGCAGCCCCTTTCTTGGGGGGTCCTACGAGCAGTACTTC
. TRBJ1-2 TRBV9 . CASTRETGPLGYGYTF TGTGCCAGCACCCGGGAAACAGGGCCCTTAGGCTATGGCTACACCTTC
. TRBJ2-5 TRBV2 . CASKEQGEWQETQYF TGTGCCAGCAAGGAACAGGGTGAATGGCAAGAGACCCAGTACTTC
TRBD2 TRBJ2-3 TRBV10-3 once CATGTSGTDTQYF TGTGCCACTGGGACTAGCGGCACAGATACGCAGTATTTT
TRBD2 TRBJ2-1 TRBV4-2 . CASSQGSGMVNEQFF TGTGCCAGCAGCCAAGGCAGCGGGATGGTCAATGAGCAGTTCTTC
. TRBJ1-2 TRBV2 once CASSAQGLIGYTF TGTGCCAGCAGTGCGCAGGGTTTAATCGGCTACACCTTC
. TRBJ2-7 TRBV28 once CASSEYEQYF TGTGCCAGCAGTGAATACGAGCAGTACTTC
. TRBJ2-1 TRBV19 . CASSRILESSYNEQFF TGTGCCAGTAGTAGGATCCTAGAGAGCTCCTACAATGAGCAGTTCTTC
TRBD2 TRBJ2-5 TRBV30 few CAWSLSGTPGTQYF TGTGCCTGGAGCCTTAGCGGGACCCCGGGAACCCAGTACTTC
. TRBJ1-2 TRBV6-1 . CASSEGGSQPTYGYTF TGTGCCAGCAGTGAAGGTGGCAGCCAACCAACCTATGGCTACACCTTC
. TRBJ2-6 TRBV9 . CASSAGRWGSSGANVLTF TGTGCCAGCAGCGCGGGACGGTGGGGGAGCTCTGGGGCCAACGTCCTGACTTTC
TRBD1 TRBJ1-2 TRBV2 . CASSEEGARYGYTF TGTGCCAGCAGTGAAGAGGGGGCGCGCTATGGCTACACCTTC
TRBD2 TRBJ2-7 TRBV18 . CASSPLGSGGQGEQYF TGTGCCAGCTCACCCTTAGGTAGCGGGGGTCAAGGCGAGCAGTACTTC
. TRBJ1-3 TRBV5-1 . CASSSTLPGTPGNTIYF TGCGCCAGCAGCTCCACCTTACCCGGGACGCCTGGAAACACCATATATTTT
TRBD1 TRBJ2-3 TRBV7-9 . CASSSWTGTDTQYF TGTGCCAGCAGCTCCTGGACAGGGACAGATACGCAGTATTTT
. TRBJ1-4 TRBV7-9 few CASSLDQRDSANEKLFF TGTGCCAGCAGCTTAGACCAACGGGACTCAGCGAATGAAAAACTGTTTTTT